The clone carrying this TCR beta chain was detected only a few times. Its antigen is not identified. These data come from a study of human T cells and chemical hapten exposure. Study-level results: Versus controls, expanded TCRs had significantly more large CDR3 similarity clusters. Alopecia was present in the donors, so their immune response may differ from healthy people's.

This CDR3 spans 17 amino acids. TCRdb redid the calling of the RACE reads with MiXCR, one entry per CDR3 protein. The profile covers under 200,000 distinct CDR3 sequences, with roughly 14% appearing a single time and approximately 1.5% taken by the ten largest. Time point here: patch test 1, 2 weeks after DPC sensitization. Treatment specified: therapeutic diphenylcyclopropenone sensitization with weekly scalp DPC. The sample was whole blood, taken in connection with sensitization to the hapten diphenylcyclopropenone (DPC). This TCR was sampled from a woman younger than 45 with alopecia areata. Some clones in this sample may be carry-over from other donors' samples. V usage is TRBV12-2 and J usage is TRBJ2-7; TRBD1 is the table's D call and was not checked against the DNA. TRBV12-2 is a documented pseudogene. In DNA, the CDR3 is TGTGCAAGTCGCTTAGAGGGGATTGGGCTACTGAACTACGAGCAGTACTTC. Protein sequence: CASRLEGIGLLNYEQYF.